This TCR beta chain came from a study of early T cells in non-severe SARS-CoV-2 infection. Findings and caveats of the study: Anti-spike CD8 responses were favored in VDJdb matching, and private and CD4 specificities were missed.

On this clonotype itself: The target antigen is unknown.

Germline loops: CDR1 LGHNA, CDR2 YNFKEQ. The ends were cut back, 5 bases at V and 9 bases at J, with 23 bases in the middle. The CDR3 sequence is 16 residues long. TCRdb processed the 5' RACE reads anew with MiXCR; each CDR3 protein has one entry. The sample holds tens of thousands of distinct CDR3 sequences; less than 12% are singletons and the top ten take around 16%. This sample comprised whole blood, obtained at baseline. The rearrangement uses TRBV4-2 and TRBJ2-1; possible D gene TRBD2, 5 bases. The clonotype comes from an adult who was a healthcare worker with PCR-confirmed SARS-CoV-2 infection or an uninfected control (not recorded which). The CDR3 DNA reads TGTGCCAGCAGCGACTTGACGGGGATTTGGTACGGTGAGCAGTTCTTC. Amino acid sequence: CASSDLTGIWYGEQFF.